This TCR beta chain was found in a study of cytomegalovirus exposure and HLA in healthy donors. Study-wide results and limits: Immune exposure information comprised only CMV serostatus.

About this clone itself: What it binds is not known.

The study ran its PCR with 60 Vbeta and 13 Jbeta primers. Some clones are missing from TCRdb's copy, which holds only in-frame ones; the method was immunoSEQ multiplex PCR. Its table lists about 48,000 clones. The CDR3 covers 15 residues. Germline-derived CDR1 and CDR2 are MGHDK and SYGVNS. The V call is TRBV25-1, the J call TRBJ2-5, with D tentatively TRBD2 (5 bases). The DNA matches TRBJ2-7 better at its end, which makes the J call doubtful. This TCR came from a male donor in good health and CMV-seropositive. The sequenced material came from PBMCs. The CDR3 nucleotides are TGTGCCAGCAGTGAAAGGTACAGCGGAGCCTACGAGCAGTACTTC. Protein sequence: CASSERYSGAYEQYF.